The next 2 T cell receptor beta chains were all read from a single sample in a study of memory CD4+ T cells and cytomegalovirus serostatus. The sort gate was single viable CD3+CD4+CD8-CD45RO+ cells for memory CD4+ T cells. Sequencing was performed with immunoSEQ multiplex PCR; in TCRdb, only in-frame clones are kept and a portion is missing. The table lists 50,000 to 75,000 clones, approximately 78% of them singletons. Material: memory CD4+ T cells from blood. The receptors originated from an adult in good health and CMV-seronegative.

V usage is TRBV5-1 and J usage is TRBJ1-5, with D possibly TRBD1 on 5 matching bases. The CDR3 sequence is 15 residues long. The V gene lost 3 bases and the J gene lost 6 bases, with 16 bases spanning the gap. Germline-derived CDR1 and CDR2 are SGHRS and YFSETQ. The CDR3 is CASSSGPSGGQPQHF. In nucleotides, the CDR3 is TGCGCCAGCAGCTCGGGACCCTCCGGGGGTCAGCCCCAGCATTTT.

This rearrangement joins TRBV7-8 to TRBJ2-7; 8 bases line up with TRBD2. The CDR3 is 13 residues long. The germline CDR1 and CDR2 sequences are SGHVS and FQNEAQ. Trimming at V came to 4 bases and at J to 6 bases, leaving 5 bases not matched to a gene. CDR3 bases: TGTGCCAGCAGCTCCGGACTAGCTGGCGAGCAGTACTTC. Translated, it gives CASSSGLAGEQYF.